This T cell receptor (beta chain) comes out of a study of a mutant IDH1 vaccine in newly diagnosed glioma. Study summary: Males made up approximately 62% and females 37.5% of treated patients, whose mean age was 40.4 years. General observations from the study: Altogether, roughly 93% of patients exhibited vaccine-induced immune responses.

Described time point: week 5, during vaccination. In the vaccine, a single dose held 300 ug of the mutant IDH1 20-mer peptide, along with topical imiquimod. The donor cohort comprised cases of new WHO grade 3 or 4 IDH1-mutant, ATRX-lost astrocytoma. Libraries were prepared by immunoSEQ multiplex PCR; TCRdb keeps only in-frame clonotypes and omits some of them. The sample consists of about 40,000 clones, approximately 90% of them appearing once. The CDR3 runs to 14 residues. With 7 bases removed from V and 0 bases from J, the gap between germline ends came to 12 bases. The germline V gene has CDR1 MNHNS and CDR2 SASEGT. In the case of this clone: Its specificity is not known.

Sequencing was performed on PBMCs, taken from a glioma patient whose treatment included an IDH1 peptide vaccine. The TCR was taken from a man aged 45 to 65 with glioma. The gene calls are TRBV6-1 and TRBJ1-1, with no clear D. The CDR3 DNA is TGTGCCAGCACCTTGACTGGGATGAACACTGAAGCTTTCTTT. The encoded protein is CASTLTGMNTEAFF.